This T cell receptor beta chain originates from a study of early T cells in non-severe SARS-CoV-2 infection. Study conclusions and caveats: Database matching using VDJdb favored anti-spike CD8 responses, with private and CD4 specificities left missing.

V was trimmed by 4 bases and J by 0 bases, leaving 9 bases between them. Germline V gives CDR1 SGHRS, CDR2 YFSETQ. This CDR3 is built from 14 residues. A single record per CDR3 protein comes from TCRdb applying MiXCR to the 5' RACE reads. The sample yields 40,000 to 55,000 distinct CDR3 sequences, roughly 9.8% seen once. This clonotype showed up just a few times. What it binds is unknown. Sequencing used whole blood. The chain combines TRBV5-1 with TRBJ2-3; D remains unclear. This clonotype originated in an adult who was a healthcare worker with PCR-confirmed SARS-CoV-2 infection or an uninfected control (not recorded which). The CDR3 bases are TGCGCCAGCAGCCTGCAGCATAGCACAGATACGCAGTATTTT. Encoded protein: CASSLQHSTDTQYF.